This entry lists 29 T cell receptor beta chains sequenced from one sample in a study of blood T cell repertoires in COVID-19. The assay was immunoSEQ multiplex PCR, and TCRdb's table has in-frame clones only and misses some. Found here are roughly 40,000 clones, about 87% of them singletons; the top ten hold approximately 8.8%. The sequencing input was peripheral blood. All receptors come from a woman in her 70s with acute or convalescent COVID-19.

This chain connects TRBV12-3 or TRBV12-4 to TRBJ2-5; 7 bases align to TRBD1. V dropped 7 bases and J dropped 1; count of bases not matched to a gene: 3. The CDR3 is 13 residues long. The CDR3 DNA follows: TGTGCCAGCAACAGGGACAGCCAAGAGACCCAGTACTTC. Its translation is CASNRDSQETQYF.

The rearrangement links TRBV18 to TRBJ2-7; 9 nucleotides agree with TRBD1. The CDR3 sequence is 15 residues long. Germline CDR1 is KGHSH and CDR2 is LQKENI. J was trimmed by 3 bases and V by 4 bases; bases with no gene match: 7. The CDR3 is CASSLGQGLYYEQYV. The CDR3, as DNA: TGTGCCAGCTCACTAGGACAGGGGTTATACTACGAGCAGTACGTC.

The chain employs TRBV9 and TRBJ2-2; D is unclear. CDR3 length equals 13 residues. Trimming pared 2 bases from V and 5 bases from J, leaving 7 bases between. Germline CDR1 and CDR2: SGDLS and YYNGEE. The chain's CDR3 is CASSVSRTGELFF. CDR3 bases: TGTGCCAGCAGCGTCTCCAGAACCGGGGAGCTGTTTTTT.

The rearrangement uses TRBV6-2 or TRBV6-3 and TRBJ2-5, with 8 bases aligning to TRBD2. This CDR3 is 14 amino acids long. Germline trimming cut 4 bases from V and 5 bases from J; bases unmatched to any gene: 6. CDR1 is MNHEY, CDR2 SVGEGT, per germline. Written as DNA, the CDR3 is TGTGCCAGCAGTTCAATTCGACTAGCGGAGACCCAGTACTTC. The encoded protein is CASSSIRLAETQYF.

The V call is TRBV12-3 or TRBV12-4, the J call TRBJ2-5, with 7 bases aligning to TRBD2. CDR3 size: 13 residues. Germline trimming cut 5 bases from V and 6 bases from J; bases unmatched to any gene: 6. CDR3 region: CASSPSGEKTQYF. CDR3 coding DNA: TGTGCCAGCAGTCCGAGCGGGGAGAAGACCCAGTACTTC.

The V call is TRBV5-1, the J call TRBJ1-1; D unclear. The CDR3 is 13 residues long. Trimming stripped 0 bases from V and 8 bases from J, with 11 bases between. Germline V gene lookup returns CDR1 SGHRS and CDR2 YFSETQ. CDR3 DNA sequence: TGCGCCAGCAGCTTGGATCCGGGTGCCGAAGCTTTCTTT. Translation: CASSLDPGAEAFF.

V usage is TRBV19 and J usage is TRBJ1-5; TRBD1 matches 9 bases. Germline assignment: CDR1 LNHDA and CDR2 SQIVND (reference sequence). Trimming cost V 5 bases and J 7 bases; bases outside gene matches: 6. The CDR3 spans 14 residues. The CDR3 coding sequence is TGTGCCAGTAGTGAGACAGGGGGAAACCAGCCCCAGCATTTT. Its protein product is CASSETGGNQPQHF.

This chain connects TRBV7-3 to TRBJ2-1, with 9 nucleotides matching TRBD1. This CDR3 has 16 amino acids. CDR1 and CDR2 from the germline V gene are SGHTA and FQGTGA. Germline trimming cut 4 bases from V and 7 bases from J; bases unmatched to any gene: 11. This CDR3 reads CASSSLILGQGNEQFF. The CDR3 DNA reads TGTGCCAGCAGCTCCTTGATATTGGGACAGGGTAATGAGCAGTTCTTC.

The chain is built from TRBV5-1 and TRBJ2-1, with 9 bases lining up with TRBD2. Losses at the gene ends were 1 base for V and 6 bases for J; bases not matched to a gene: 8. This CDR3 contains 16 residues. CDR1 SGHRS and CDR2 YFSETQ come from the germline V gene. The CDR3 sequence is CASSLMSAGGFNEQFF. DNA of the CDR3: TGCGCCAGCAGCTTGATGTCGGCGGGGGGGTTCAATGAGCAGTTCTTC.

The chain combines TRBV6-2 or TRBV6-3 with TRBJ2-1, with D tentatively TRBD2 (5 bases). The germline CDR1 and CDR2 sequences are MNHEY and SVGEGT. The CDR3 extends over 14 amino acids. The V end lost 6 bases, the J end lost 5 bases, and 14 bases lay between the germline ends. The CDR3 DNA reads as TGTGCCAGCAGCCCTACCTACGGGGACAATGAGCAGTTCTTC. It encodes CASSPTYGDNEQFF.

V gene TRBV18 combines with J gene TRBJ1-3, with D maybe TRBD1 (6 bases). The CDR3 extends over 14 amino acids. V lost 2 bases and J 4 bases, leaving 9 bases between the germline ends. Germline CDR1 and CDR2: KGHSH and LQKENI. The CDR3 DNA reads TGTGCCAGCTCACCAATACAGGGAGGAAACACCATATATTTT. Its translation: CASSPIQGGNTIYF.

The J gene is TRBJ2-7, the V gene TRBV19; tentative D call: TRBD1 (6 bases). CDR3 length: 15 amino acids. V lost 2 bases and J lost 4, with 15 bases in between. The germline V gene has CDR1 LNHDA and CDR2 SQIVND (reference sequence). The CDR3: CASSISHRDQYEQYV. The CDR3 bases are TGTGCCAGTAGTATATCTCACAGGGATCAATACGAGCAGTACGTC.

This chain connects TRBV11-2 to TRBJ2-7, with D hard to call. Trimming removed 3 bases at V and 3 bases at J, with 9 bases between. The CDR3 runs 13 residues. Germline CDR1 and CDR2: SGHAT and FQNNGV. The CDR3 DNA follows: TGTGCCAGCAGCTTTAACAGACACTACGAGCAGTACGTC. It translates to CASSFNRHYEQYV.

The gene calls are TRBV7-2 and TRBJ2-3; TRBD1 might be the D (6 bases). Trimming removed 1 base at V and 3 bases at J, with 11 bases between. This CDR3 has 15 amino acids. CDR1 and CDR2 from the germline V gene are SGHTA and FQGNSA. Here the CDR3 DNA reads TGTGCCAGCAGCTTAGTGACAGGAGTAACAGATACGCAGTATTTT. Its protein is CASSLVTGVTDTQYF.

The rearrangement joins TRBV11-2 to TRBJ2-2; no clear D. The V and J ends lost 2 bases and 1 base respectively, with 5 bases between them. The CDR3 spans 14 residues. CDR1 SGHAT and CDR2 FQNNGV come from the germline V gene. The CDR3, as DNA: TGTGCCAGCAGCTTAACTCAGAACACCGGGGAGCTGTTTTTT. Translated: CASSLTQNTGELFF.

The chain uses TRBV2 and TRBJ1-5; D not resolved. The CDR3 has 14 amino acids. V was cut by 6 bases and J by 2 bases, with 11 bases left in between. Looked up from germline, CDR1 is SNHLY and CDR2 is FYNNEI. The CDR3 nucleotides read TGTGCCAGCAGGGAGAGGAGTGGCAATCAGCCCCAGCATTTT. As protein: CASRERSGNQPQHF.

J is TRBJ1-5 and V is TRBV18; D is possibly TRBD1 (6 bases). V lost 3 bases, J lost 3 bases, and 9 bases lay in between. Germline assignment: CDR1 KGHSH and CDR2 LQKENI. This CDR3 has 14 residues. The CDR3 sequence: CASSPYRDNQPQHF. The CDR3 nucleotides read TGTGCCAGCTCACCCTACAGGGACAATCAGCCCCAGCATTTT. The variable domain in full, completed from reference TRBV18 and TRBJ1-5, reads NAGVMQNPRHLVRRRGQEARLRCSPMKGHSHVYWYRQLPEEGLKFMVYLQKENIIDESGMPKERFSAEFPKEGPSILRIQQVVRGDSAAYFCASSPYRDNQPQHFGDGTRLSIL.

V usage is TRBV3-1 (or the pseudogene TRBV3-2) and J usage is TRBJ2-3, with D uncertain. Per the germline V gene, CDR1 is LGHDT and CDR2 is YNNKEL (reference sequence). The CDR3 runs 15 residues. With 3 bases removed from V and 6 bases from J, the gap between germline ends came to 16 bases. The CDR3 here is CASSHRSSPVDTQYF. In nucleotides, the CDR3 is TGTGCCAGCAGCCATAGATCGTCGCCGGTGGATACGCAGTATTTT.

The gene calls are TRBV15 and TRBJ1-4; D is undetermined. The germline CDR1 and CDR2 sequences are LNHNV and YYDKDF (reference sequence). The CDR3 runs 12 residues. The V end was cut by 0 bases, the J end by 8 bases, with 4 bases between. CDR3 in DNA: TGTGCCACCAGCAGAGATTCGGAAAAACTGTTTTTT. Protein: CATSRDSEKLFF. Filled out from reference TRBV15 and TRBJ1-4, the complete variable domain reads DAMVIQNPRYQVTQFGKPVTLSCSQTLNHNVMYWYQQKSSQAPKLLFHYYDKDFNNEADTPDNFQSRRPNTSFCFLDIRSPGLGDTAMYLCATSRDSEKLFFGSGTQLSVL.

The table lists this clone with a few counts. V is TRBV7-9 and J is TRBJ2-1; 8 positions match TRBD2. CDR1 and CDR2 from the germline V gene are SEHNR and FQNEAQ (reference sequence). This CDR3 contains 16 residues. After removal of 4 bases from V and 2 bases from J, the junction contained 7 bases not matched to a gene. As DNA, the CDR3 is TGTGCCAGCAGCTGGACGACTAGCGTCACCTACAATGAGCAGTTCTTC. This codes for CASSWTTSVTYNEQFF.

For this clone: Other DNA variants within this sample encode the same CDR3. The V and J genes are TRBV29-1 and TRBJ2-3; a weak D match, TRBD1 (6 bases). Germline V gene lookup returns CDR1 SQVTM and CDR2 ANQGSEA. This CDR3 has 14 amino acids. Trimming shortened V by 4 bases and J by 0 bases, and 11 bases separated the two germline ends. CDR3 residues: CSVGQGFSTDTQYF. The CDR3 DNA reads TGCAGCGTTGGGCAGGGGTTTAGCACAGATACGCAGTATTTT.

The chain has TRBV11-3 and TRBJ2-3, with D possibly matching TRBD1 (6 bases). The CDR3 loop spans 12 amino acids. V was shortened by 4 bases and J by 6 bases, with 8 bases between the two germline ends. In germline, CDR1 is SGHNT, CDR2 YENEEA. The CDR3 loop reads CASSSQGDTQYF. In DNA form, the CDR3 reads TGTGCCAGCAGCTCCCAGGGGGATACGCAGTATTTT.

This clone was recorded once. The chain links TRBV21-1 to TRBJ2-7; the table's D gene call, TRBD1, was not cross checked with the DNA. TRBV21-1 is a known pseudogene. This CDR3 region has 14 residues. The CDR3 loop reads CASSKRDISYEQYV. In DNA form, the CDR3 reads TGTGCCAGCAGCAAAAGGGACATATCCTACGAGCAGTACGTC.

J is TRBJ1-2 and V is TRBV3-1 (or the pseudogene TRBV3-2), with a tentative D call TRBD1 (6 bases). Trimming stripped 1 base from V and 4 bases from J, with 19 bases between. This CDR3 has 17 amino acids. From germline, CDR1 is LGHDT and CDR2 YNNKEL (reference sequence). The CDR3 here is CASSQGRRGQLGYGYTF. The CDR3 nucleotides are TGTGCCAGCAGCCAAGGAAGGCGTGGACAGCTCGGCTATGGCTACACCTTC.

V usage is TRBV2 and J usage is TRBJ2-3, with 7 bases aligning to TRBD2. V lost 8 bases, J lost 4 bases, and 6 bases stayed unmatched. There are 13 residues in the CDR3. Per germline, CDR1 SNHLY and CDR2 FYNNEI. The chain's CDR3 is CASGGGPADTQYF. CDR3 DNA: TGTGCCAGCGGGGGAGGGCCGGCAGATACGCAGTATTTT.

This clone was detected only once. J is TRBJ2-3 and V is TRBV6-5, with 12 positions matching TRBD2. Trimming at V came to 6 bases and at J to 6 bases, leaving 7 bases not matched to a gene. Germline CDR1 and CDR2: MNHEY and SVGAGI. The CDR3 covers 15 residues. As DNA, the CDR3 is TGTGCCAGCAGCTCGACTAGCGGGAGATGGGATACGCAGTATTTT. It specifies CASSSTSGRWDTQYF.

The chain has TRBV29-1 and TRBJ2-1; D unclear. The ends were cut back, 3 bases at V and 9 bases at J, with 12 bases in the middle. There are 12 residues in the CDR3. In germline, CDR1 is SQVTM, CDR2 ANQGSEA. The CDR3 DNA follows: TGCAGCGTTGAGGAGAGTGTCGCTGAGCAGTTCTTC. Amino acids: CSVEESVAEQFF.

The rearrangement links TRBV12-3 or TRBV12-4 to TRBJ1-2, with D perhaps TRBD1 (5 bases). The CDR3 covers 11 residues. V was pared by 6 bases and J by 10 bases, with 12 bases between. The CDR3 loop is CASSRGGSYTF. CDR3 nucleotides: TGTGCCAGCAGCCGGGGGGGTTCCTACACCTTC.

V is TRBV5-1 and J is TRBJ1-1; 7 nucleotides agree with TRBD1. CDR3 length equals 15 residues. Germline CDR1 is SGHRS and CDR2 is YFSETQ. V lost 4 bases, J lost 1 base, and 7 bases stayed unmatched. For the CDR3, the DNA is TGCGCCAGCAGCAAACAGACAGGGACGAACACTGAAGCTTTCTTT. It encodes CASSKQTGTNTEAFF.